The rows below give T cell receptor beta chains drawn from one sample of a study of T cell repertoires in cytomegalovirus infection. The antigens for these receptors are not known. MiXCR, run by TCRdb on the reads, gives a single entry per CDR3 protein. The sample includes roughly 800,000 distinct CDR3 sequences, roughly 28% of them seen just once. The sequences come from cultured CD8+ T cells from PBMCs, collected from culture after CMV antigen stimulation. These receptors all stem from a human donor in good health (CMV status not recorded). Some clones in this sample may be carry-over from other donors' samples. Both conserved end residues are part of each CDR3. D genes are given only for firm matches. A clone size is listed for some rows: how often the clone was seen (once, few, many), or a class if it is expanded.

few	TRBV15	TRBJ1-1	-	TGTGCCACCAGCAGAGGGGGGGACACTGAAGCTTTCTTT	CATSRGGDTEAFF
-	TRBV10-3	TRBJ1-1	-	TGTGCCACCAGACAGACGAACACTGAAGCTTTCTTT	CATRQTNTEAFF
many	TRBV7-8	TRBJ2-7	TRBD1	TGTGCCAGCAGCCCGACAGGGTTTCTCTACGAGCAGTACTTC	CASSPTGFLYEQYF
many	TRBV7-9	TRBJ1-1	-	TGTGCCAGCAGCGGTCAAGTGGGACAGAACACTGAAGCTTTCTTT	CASSGQVGQNTEAFF
once	TRBV25-1	TRBJ2-5	TRBD2	TGTGCCAGCAGTGAAATGGGACTACAAGAGACCCAGTACTTC	CASSEMGLQETQYF
few	TRBV6-5	TRBJ1-2	-	TGTGCCAGCAGTTACACCGGATCAGGAGATGGCTACACCTTC	CASSYTGSGDGYTF
few	TRBV11-2	TRBJ2-1	-	TGTGCCAGCAGCCGTGGGGATGGCAATGAGCAGTTCTTC	CASSRGDGNEQFF
-	TRBV5-1	TRBJ2-1	-	TGCGCCAGCAGCTTGGCAATTTTGAATGAGCAGTTCTTC	CASSLAILNEQFF
-	TRBV5-5	TRBJ2-1	-	TGTGCCAGCAGCTCCTGGTTCATACCGAGCAATGAGCAGTTCTTC	CASSSWFIPSNEQFF
-	TRBV6-1	TRBJ2-5	-	TGTGCCAGCAGTGAAGCTAGGGTTTTTCAAGAGACCCAGTACTTC	CASSEARVFQETQYF
few	TRBV19	TRBJ2-1	TRBD1	TGTGCCAGTAGTATGGGGACAGTCGAGCAGTTCTTC	CASSMGTVEQFF
-	TRBV4-2	TRBJ2-5	TRBD2	TGTGCCAGCAGCCAGCCTAGCGGGGGGTTGGAAGAGACCCAGTACTTC	CASSQPSGGLEETQYF
-	TRBV5-5	TRBJ1-5	TRBD1	TGTGCCAGCAGCTTGGTCGGGACAGTCAATAGCAATCAGCCCCAGCATTTT	CASSLVGTVNSNQPQHF
few	TRBV7-6	TRBJ2-2	TRBD1	TGTGCCAGCAGCTTGGGGCCGGGACAGGGTAACACCGGGGAGCTGTTTTTT	CASSLGPGQGNTGELFF
-	TRBV7-9	TRBJ2-4	-	TGTGCCAGCAGCCCGACCCCTCTGGGAAACATTCAGTACTTC	CASSPTPLGNIQYF
many	TRBV7-2	TRBJ1-1	-	TGTGCCAGCAGCCTGTGGGTGGGGCGTCTTGACACTGAAGCTTTCTTT	CASSLWVGRLDTEAFF
few	TRBV20-1	TRBJ1-6	-	TGCAGTGCTCTAGCCTATAATTCACCCCTCCACTTT	CSALAYNSPLHF
once	TRBV19	TRBJ1-2	-	TGTGCCAGTAGTATAGATCTATCGGGGGGCAACTATGGCTACACCTTC	CASSIDLSGGNYGYTF
-	TRBV29-1	TRBJ2-6	-	TGCAGCGTTGAAGTCCCGGACTCTGGGGCCAACGTCCTGACTTTC	CSVEVPDSGANVLTF
-	TRBV12-3/TRBV12-4	TRBJ2-2	-	TGTGCCAGCAGTTCAGAATTCTACGGGGAGCTGTTTTTT	CASSSEFYGELFF
many	TRBV7-2	TRBJ1-3	-	TGTGCCAGCAGCTTAGTCGAGGCAAGCTCTGGAAACACCATATATTTT	CASSLVEASSGNTIYF
-	TRBV20-1	TRBJ1-2	TRBD1	TGCAGTGCTTACGGGACAGGGGAGGAGGGAAACTATGGCTACACCTTC	CSAYGTGEEGNYGYTF
many	TRBV4-2	TRBJ1-1	TRBD1	TGTGCCAGCAGCCAAGGGTGGGAGGGGGCGTCTGAAGCTTTCTTT	CASSQGWEGASEAFF
many	TRBV7-6	TRBJ2-7	TRBD2	TGTGCCAGCAGCTTAGCGGTGGGGACTAGCGGATCCTACGAGCAGTACTTC	CASSLAVGTSGSYEQYF
-	TRBV4-1	TRBJ1-2	TRBD1	TGCGCCAGCAGCCCCAGGGGGGGGCCGGCTAACTATGGCTACACCTTC	CASSPRGGPANYGYTF
-	TRBV6-5	TRBJ2-2	TRBD1	TGTGCCAGCAGTTACGGGACAGGGACGAGCACCGGGGAGCTGTTTTTT	CASSYGTGTSTGELFF
-	TRBV7-6	TRBJ1-3	-	TGTGCCAGCAGTAGGTGGGACAAGGGAGGAAACACCATATATTTT	CASSRWDKGGNTIYF
few	TRBV24-1	TRBJ1-4	-	TGTGCCACCAGTGATTTGTGGTCCGGGACATCAGCGGATGAAAAACTGTTTTTT	CATSDLWSGTSADEKLFF
-	TRBV12-3/TRBV12-4	TRBJ2-1	TRBD1	TGTGCCAGCAGTTTATCCAGGGGGCTGAATGAGCAGTTCTTC	CASSLSRGLNEQFF
-	TRBV19	TRBJ1-4	TRBD1	TGTGCCACCGCAGACAGGGCAACTAATGAAAAACTGTTTTTT	CATADRATNEKLFF
many	TRBV7-8	TRBJ1-5	-	TGTGCCAGCAGCCCCACCCCTAGGCGGAGCAATCAGCCCCAGCATTTT	CASSPTPRRSNQPQHF
-	TRBV10-3	TRBJ2-1	-	TGTGCCATACCCGGGCCCCGGGCAGGTGAGCAGTTCTTC	CAIPGPRAGEQFF
few	TRBV6-2/TRBV6-3	TRBJ1-5	-	TGTGCCAGCAGTTACACCCGGGAAGGAAGCAATCAGCCCCAGCATTTT	CASSYTREGSNQPQHF
few	TRBV7-9	TRBJ1-2	-	TGTGCCAGCAGCGGCGGGGGCCCCAACTATGGCTACACCTTC	CASSGGGPNYGYTF
-	TRBV2	TRBJ2-6	-	TGTGCCAGCCAAAAAACAGGGTACTCTGGGGCCAACGTCCTGACTTTC	CASQKTGYSGANVLTF
many	TRBV7-2	TRBJ2-5	TRBD1	TGTGCCAGCAGCCCCCGGACAGGGGGCGAGACCCAGTACTTC	CASSPRTGGETQYF
-	TRBV7-8	TRBJ1-6	-	TGTGCCAGCAGCTTAGATAGGTCGCTTAATTCACCCCTCCACTTT	CASSLDRSLNSPLHF
-	TRBV6-2/TRBV6-3	TRBJ1-2	TRBD1	TGTGCCAGCAGTTACGGGACAGGGCTGAACTATGGCTACACCTTC	CASSYGTGLNYGYTF
-	TRBV14	TRBJ1-2	-	TGTGCCAGCAGCCGGACCCGACTCGTTGCTGAGGCGTTGGCCTATGATAACTATGGCTACACCTTC	CASSRTRLVAEALAYDNYGYTF
-	TRBV27	TRBJ1-5	-	TGTGCCAGCAGTTCTCAGGGGTTCAATCAGCCCCAGCATTTT	CASSSQGFNQPQHF
-	TRBV5-4	TRBJ2-6	TRBD1	TGTGCCAGCAGCCGGCGACAGGGAGCTGGGGCCAACGTCCTGACTTTC	CASSRRQGAGANVLTF
few	TRBV19	TRBJ2-1	-	TGTGCCAGTAGTAGCTCTAGGGGACTCGAGGGCAATGAGCAGTTCTTC	CASSSSRGLEGNEQFF
few	TRBV7-6	TRBJ2-1	-	TGTGCCAGCAGCCAAACCGAAGATCGGCAGTTCTTC	CASSQTEDRQFF
few	TRBV7-9	TRBJ2-7	-	TGTGCCAGCAGCCCGGGCCCCCTGGAGCAGTACTTC	CASSPGPLEQYF
-	TRBV4-1	TRBJ1-1	-	TGCGCCAGCAGCCAGACCTGGGGTTTGAGGACTGAAGCTTTCTTT	CASSQTWGLRTEAFF
-	TRBV9	TRBJ1-5	-	TGTGCCAGCAGCCGGGGGGGTGATAGCAATCAGCCCCAGCATTTT	CASSRGGDSNQPQHF
few	TRBV6-1	TRBJ1-1	-	TGTGCCAGCAGTATCCCTTCTCACACTGAAGCTTTCTTT	CASSIPSHTEAFF
-	TRBV12-3/TRBV12-4	TRBJ1-3	-	TGTGCCAGCAACGAACAGGGACTCTCTGGAAACACCATATATTTT	CASNEQGLSGNTIYF
many	TRBV7-2	TRBJ1-1	-	TGTGCCAGCAGCTTAGTCCAAGACACTGAAGCTTTCTTT	CASSLVQDTEAFF
-	TRBV10-3	TRBJ2-2	TRBD1	TGTGCCATCAGTGAGGACAGGGTGGCCGGGGAGCTGTTTTTT	CAISEDRVAGELFF
few	TRBV4-3	TRBJ1-1	-	TGCGCCAGCAGCCAAGATCGTCACAGTCTGAACACTGAAGCTTTCTTT	CASSQDRHSLNTEAFF
once	TRBV4-3	TRBJ1-2	TRBD1	TGCGCCAGCAGCCAAGAGGAACCAGGACAGGGGCCAGTCTATGGCTACACCTTC	CASSQEEPGQGPVYGYTF